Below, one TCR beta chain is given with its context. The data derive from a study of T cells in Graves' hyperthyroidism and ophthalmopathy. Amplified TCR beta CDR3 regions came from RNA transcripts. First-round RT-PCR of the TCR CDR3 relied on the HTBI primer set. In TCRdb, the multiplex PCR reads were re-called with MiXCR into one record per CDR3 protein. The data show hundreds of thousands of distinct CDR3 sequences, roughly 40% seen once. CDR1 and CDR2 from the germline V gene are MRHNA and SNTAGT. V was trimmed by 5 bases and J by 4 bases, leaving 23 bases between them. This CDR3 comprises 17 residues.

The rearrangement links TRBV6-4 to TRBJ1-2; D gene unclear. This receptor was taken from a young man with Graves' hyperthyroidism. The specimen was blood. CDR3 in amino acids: CASSTLYRRHVVYGYTF. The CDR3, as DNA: TGTGCCAGCAGTACCCTTTACCGGCGCCATGTAGTCTATGGCTACACCTTC.